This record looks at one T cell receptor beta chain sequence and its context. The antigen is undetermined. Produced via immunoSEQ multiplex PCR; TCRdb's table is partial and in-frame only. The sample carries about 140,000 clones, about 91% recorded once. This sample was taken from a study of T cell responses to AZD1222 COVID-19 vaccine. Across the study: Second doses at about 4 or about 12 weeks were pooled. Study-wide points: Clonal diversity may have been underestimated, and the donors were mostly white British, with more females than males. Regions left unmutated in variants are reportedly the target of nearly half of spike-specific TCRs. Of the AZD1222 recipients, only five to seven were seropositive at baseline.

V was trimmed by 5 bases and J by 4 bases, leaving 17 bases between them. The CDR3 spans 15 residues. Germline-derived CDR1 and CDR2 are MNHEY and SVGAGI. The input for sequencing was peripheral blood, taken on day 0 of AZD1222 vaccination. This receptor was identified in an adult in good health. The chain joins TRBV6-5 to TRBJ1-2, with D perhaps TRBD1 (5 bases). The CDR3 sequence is CASSPYQGTFYGYTF. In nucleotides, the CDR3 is TGTGCCAGCAGTCCCTATCAGGGAACCTTCTATGGCTACACCTTC.